Each of the 3 T cell receptor beta chains below was sequenced from the same sample in a study of shared clonotypes between healthy human individuals. Sequencing used immunoSEQ multiplex PCR; TCRdb keeps in-frame clones, though not all of them. The sample holds 660,000 or so clones, approximately 96% seen once. Naive CD8 cells comprised CD45RO-negative, CCR7-positively selected cells, excluding terminally differentiated effector memory CD45RA+ cells. The sample consisted of naive CD8+ T cells sorted from blood. The origin of the receptors is a woman younger than 45 in good health.

About this clone itself: The sample holds other DNA sequences that translate to the same CDR3. The chain carries TRBV27 and TRBJ2-7, with D possibly being TRBD1 or TRBD2 (5 bases each). Per the germline V gene, CDR1 is MNHEY and CDR2 is SMNVEV (reference sequence). V lost 4 bases to trimming and J lost 0 bases, with 10 bases between them. This CDR3 has 14 residues. The CDR3 loop reads CASSSFGGSYEQYF. The CDR3 DNA is TGTGCCAGCAGTTCCTTTGGGGGCTCCTACGAGCAGTACTTC.

The chain recombines TRBV5-5 with TRBJ2-1; D gene ambiguous. V was cut by 3 bases and J by 2 bases, with 9 bases left in between. This CDR3 comprises 14 residues. Germline assignment: CDR1 SGHKS and CDR2 YYEKEE (reference sequence). The CDR3 nucleotides read TGTGCCAGCAGCTCTAGGACGGCCTACAATGAGCAGTTCTTC. Translating gives CASSSRTAYNEQFF.

The chain employs TRBV28 and TRBJ1-5; possibly TRBD1 for D (5 bases). V was cut by 3 bases and J by 0 bases, with 18 bases left in between. CDR3 length: 18 residues. The V gene's germline CDR1 is MDHEN and CDR2 SYDVKM. CDR3 bases: TGTGCCAGCAGTTTTGTGGCAGGACAAACCTATAGCAATCAGCCCCAGCATTTT. Translation: CASSFVAGQTYSNQPQHF.